This TCR beta chain was profiled in a study of blood T cell repertoires in COVID-19 (dated by TCRdb to the early 2020s). Background on the whole study: Collaborator samples came from the United States, Italy and Spain and covered acute and convalescent phases of COVID-19. Samples came from the ongoing ImmuneRACE study (first 160 participants) plus 1,254 subjects from 6 global collaborators. The material from the prospective study consisted of cDNA or gDNA derived from T cells, B-cell-depleted T cells, or PBMCs. The dataset comprised deeply sampled blood TCRbeta repertoires from subjects exposed to, actively infected with, or recovered from COVID-19. Where available, HLA class I and class II types were taken from metadata supplied by the sample provider and were not determined by assay-based typing. The sample metadata nearly always contained a de-identified subject ID, COVID-19 status, age in years and sex. The repertoires were released in a freely available public database intended as a resource for research on the immune response to SARS-CoV-2.

For this clone: Its binding antigen is unknown. Per-nucleotide qualities are absent, and no much larger clonotype sits a single base away.

The collaborating institutions used their own protocols to collect whole blood in K2EDTA tubes. For TCRbeta analysis, collaborators shipped samples in one of three forms: frozen whole blood, isolated PBMCs, or DNA extracted from either of those sample types. TCRbeta CDR3 regions were amplified from genomic DNA by means of the immunoSEQ Assay, a bias-controlled multiplex PCR. The paper's data handling went like this. Within the assay, amplification of reference gene primers was used to estimate how many nucleated cells each sample contained. Sequence reads were collapsed and filtered to measure the absolute abundance of every unique TCRbeta CDR3 rearrangement. For each sample, productive Simpson clonality was calculated as the square root of Simpson's diversity index over productive rearrangements. In its TCRdb copy, this immuneACCESS table keeps in-frame sequences only and misses some clones. Where compared with another copy, unresolved V genes explain less than half of these, and the others have no known cause. V and J calls and clone size are copied from that table; D and trimming were computed from the DNA. For this sample the table gives roughly 130,000 clones, of which about 88% were detected only once. The ten top clones hold roughly 3.7% of the sample.

What the work shows at the level of the full study, not this receptor alone: How much clinical and demographic metadata was included differed by source and by participant, and the metadata was provided uncurated.

Sequences LNHNV (CDR1) and YYDKDF (CDR2) are obtained from the germline V gene (reference sequence). The CDR3 numbers 21 residues from cysteine through phenylalanine. Only CDR3 DNA remains: 63 bases, in frame from the first base. Ends trimmed: V by 2 bases, J by 6 bases; bases unmatched to a gene: 25. This clonotype originated in a man in his fifties or sixties with active COVID-19. The sequenced sample consisted of peripheral blood. Recombination linked TRBV15 to TRBJ2-1; 7 of the junction bases match TRBD2. CDR3 reads: CATSRRPMGGGPFEVFNEQFF. Here is the DNA: TGTGCCACCAGCAGAAGGCCAATGGGGGGAGGGCCGTTTGAGGTTTTCAATGAGCAGTTCTTC.